The T cell receptor beta chain described here comes from a study of B cell selection in AIRE deficiency. Regarding the study as a whole: AIRE-deficient Tconv and Treg repertoires matched healthy donors in TCRBV, CDR3 length, diversity.

TCRdb's table, derived via immunoSEQ multiplex PCR, lists solely in-frame clones and lacks some. The repertoire has approximately 25,000 clones, roughly 95% of them found once; the top ten carry approximately 0.25%. The sorted conventional CD4 T cells were gated as CD4+CD127+. Note on this clone: The antigen remains unidentified.

The CDR3 spans 15 residues. Trimming left V 5 bases short and J 4 bases short, with 14 bases between. From germline, CDR1 is LNHDA and CDR2 SQIVND (reference sequence). This clonotype was sampled from a human donor in good health. Sequenced sample: CD4+CD127+ conventional T cells sorted from PBMCs. The J gene is TRBJ1-4, the V gene TRBV19; tentatively, D is TRBD1 (5 bases). CDR3 bases: TGTGCCAGTAGTTCTAAGGGGATTAGTAATGAAAAACTGTTTTTT. It translates to CASSSKGISNEKLFF.